The source of this T cell receptor (beta chain) is a study of CD8 T cells in ankylosing spondylitis. Overall study results and limits: The authors found the disease-linked clones to be CD8+ and relatively rare in peripheral blood. What appeared characteristic of ankylosing spondylitis blood was a TCR beta motif of eight or nine highly homologous variants.

There are 12 residues in the CDR3. Germline V gene data show CDR1 as DFQATT and CDR2 as SNEGSKA (reference sequence). Between the trimmed V and J ends, which lost 6 bases and 0 bases, there was a span of 6 bases. This clonotype was seen a few times. No antigen is known for it. Generation of TCR beta libraries employed quantitative 5'-RACE incorporating molecular barcodes. TCRdb recomputed calls from the 5' RACE reads with MiXCR, one row per CDR3 protein. The sample gives about 440,000 distinct CDR3 sequences, about 15% of which show up once; just over 1% is in the top ten. The chain uses TRBV20-1 and TRBJ1-5; no definite D call. The sample consisted of blood, either unsorted or a sorted T cell fraction (not recorded which). The TCR originated in a male donor with ankylosing spondylitis. The CDR3 DNA reads TGCAGTGCAACCCATAGCAATCAGCCCCAGCATTTT. Residues: CSATHSNQPQHF.